Sequencing of this TCR beta chain was carried out in a study of blood T cell repertoires in COVID-19. In its sample, this clone was seen once. Source study methods: Amplification of reference gene primers was used by the study to estimate nucleated cell counts. The protocol was immunoSEQ multiplex PCR, while the TCRdb copy is restricted to in-frame clones and leaves out a portion. V, J and clone size are taken as reported in that table, and D and trimming were inferred from the DNA itself. The repertoire holds around 250,000 clones, with around 87% as singletons. Germline V gene lookup returns CDR1 MNHNS and CDR2 SASEGT. The CDR3 length is 15 residues. Trimming removed 0 bases from V and 4 bases from J, with 10 bases in between. In assigning cohorts, the study relied on participant-reported clinical history. Each recovered donor of Cohort 3 presented with two negative PCRs, clearance, or symptom resolution.

This clonotype was sampled from a woman aged 50 to 60 who had recovered from COVID-19. The sequencing sample was made of PBMCs or T cells enriched from blood (not recorded which). The rearrangement links TRBV6-1 to TRBJ1-5, with D hard to call. The CDR3 loop reads CASSEASRGNQPQHF. The CDR3 bases are TGTGCCAGCAGTGAAGCCTCCCGGGGTAATCAGCCCCAGCATTTT.